A selection of T cell receptor beta chains follows, all from one sample in a study of OX40 agonist ivuxolimab in advanced cancers. Measured with immunoSEQ multiplex PCR; TCRdb has only the in-frame clones, and not every one. The sample yields 80,000 to 95,000 clones, roughly 87% seen once. Material: CD4+ or CD8+ T cells sorted from blood, obtained in a trial of the OX40 agonist ivuxolimab. These receptors were taken from an adult with an advanced solid tumor such as melanoma, head and neck, liver or kidney cancer. Both conserved end residues are part of each CDR3. The D gene is left open where the match is weak. The listing skips clone size in some rows; elsewhere it reads once, few, many or a size class.

D: TRBD2; V: TRBV11-3; J: TRBJ2-1; length: 15; size: .; DNA: TGTGCCAGCAGCTTTAGCGGGAGCTCCTACAATGAGCAGTTCTTC; CDR3: CASSFSGSSYNEQFF
D: .; V: TRBV6-1; J: TRBJ2-1; length: 16; size: .; DNA: TGTGCCAGCAGTGAAGACGGAGGAGGGTCCTACAATGAGCAGTTCTTC; CDR3: CASSEDGGGSYNEQFF
D: .; V: TRBV18; J: TRBJ2-5; length: 15; size: .; DNA: TGTGCCAGCTCACCACTCGGAGTTGGGGGAGAGACCCAGTACTTC; CDR3: CASSPLGVGGETQYF
D: .; V: TRBV5-4; J: TRBJ2-3; length: 13; size: .; DNA: TGTGCCAGTAAACCACAGGTCCGGGATACGCAGTATTTT; CDR3: CASKPQVRDTQYF
D: .; V: TRBV7-9; J: TRBJ2-1; length: 16; size: .; DNA: TGTGCCAGCAGCCCTTCCCGGGGCGAGATATACAATGAGCAGTTCTTC; CDR3: CASSPSRGEIYNEQFF
D: .; V: TRBV2; J: TRBJ2-1; length: 16; size: .; DNA: TGTGCCAGCAGTGACCCTACTAGGAGAGGGGACAATGAGCAGTTCTTC; CDR3: CASSDPTRRGDNEQFF
D: .; V: TRBV5-4; J: TRBJ2-5; length: 14; size: .; DNA: TGTGCCAGCAGACCGGACAGTTACCAAGAGACCCAGTACTTC; CDR3: CASRPDSYQETQYF
D: .; V: TRBV7-2; J: TRBJ1-4; length: 13; size: .; DNA: TGTGCCAGCAGCTTAACGGGGGGTGAAAAACTGTTTTTT; CDR3: CASSLTGGEKLFF
D: .; V: TRBV18; J: TRBJ2-5; length: 14; size: .; DNA: TGTGCCAGCTCACCGGGAAGGGGAGAAGAGACCCAGTACTTC; CDR3: CASSPGRGEETQYF
D: .; V: TRBV29-1; J: TRBJ1-3; length: 14; size: .; DNA: TGCAGCGTTACGACTGTCAACTCTGGAAACACCATATATTTT; CDR3: CSVTTVNSGNTIYF
D: .; V: TRBV5-8; J: TRBJ2-7; length: 16; size: .; DNA: TGTGCCAGCAGCTTGACCACTTGGCGGAGCTCCTACGAGCAGTACTTC; CDR3: CASSLTTWRSSYEQYF
D: .; V: TRBV5-1; J: TRBJ1-1; length: 13; size: .; DNA: TGCGCCAGCAGCTTAGACGGTTACACTGAAGCTTTCTTT; CDR3: CASSLDGYTEAFF
D: .; V: TRBV6-1; J: TRBJ2-7; length: 14; size: .; DNA: TGTGCCAGCAGGGGGACGACAGGTTCCTACGAGCAGTACTTC; CDR3: CASRGTTGSYEQYF
D: TRBD1; V: TRBV2; J: TRBJ1-1; length: 13; size: .; DNA: TGTGCCAGCAGTGCAACAGGGGCTCGGGAAGCTTTCTTT; CDR3: CASSATGAREAFF
D: .; V: TRBV5-1; J: TRBJ1-2; length: 14; size: .; DNA: TGCGCCAGCAGCCCCGTCGATTGGCGAGATGGCTACACCTTC; CDR3: CASSPVDWRDGYTF
D: TRBD2; V: TRBV18; J: TRBJ2-1; length: 13; size: .; DNA: TGTGCCAGCTCAAGCGGGAGTTACAATGAGCAGTTCTTC; CDR3: CASSSGSYNEQFF
D: .; V: TRBV11-3; J: TRBJ2-5; length: 13; size: .; DNA: TGTGCCAGCAGCTTGGGGTTCCAAGAGACCCAGTACTTC; CDR3: CASSLGFQETQYF
D: .; V: TRBV29-1; J: TRBJ1-5; length: 13; size: .; DNA: TGCAGCGTTGCCTCCGGGGTCGACGAGCCCCAGCATTTT; CDR3: CSVASGVDEPQHF
D: .; V: TRBV29-1; J: TRBJ2-3; length: 11; size: .; DNA: TGCAGCTCGACCAAAGTAGATACGCAGTATTTT; CDR3: CSSTKVDTQYF
D: .; V: TRBV7-3; J: TRBJ2-5; length: 13; size: .; DNA: TGTGCCAGCAGCTTTAGCGCTGAAGAGACCCAGTACTTC; CDR3: CASSFSAEETQYF
D: TRBD1; V: TRBV7-2; J: TRBJ2-2; length: 16; size: .; DNA: TGTGCCAGCAGACACACAGGGGGCCCTAACACCGGGGAGCTGTTTTTT; CDR3: CASRHTGGPNTGELFF
D: .; V: TRBV28; J: TRBJ1-2; length: 14; size: .; DNA: TGTGCCAGCAGTTTCGGGCAGGGGAACTATGGCTACACCTTC; CDR3: CASSFGQGNYGYTF
D: .; V: TRBV6-6; J: TRBJ2-2; length: 13; size: .; DNA: TGTGCCAGCAGTTACAAGGCCACCGGGGAGCTGTTTTTT; CDR3: CASSYKATGELFF
D: .; V: TRBV7-2; J: TRBJ1-1; length: 14; size: .; DNA: TGTGCCAGCAGCCTGGGGCCGGCAAACACTGAAGCTTTCTTT; CDR3: CASSLGPANTEAFF
D: TRBD1; V: TRBV9; J: TRBJ1-2; length: 14; size: once; DNA: TGTGCCAGCAGTCGGACAGGGGGCGCTTCTGGCTACACCTTC; CDR3: CASSRTGGASGYTF
D: .; V: TRBV6-1; J: TRBJ2-1; length: 11; size: .; DNA: TGTGCCAGCAGTCAGGGTTTTTCGCAGTTCTTC; CDR3: CASSQGFSQFF
D: .; V: TRBV20-1; J: TRBJ2-5; length: 10; size: few; DNA: TGCAGTGCGGCATGGGAGACCCAGTACTTC; CDR3: CSAAWETQYF
D: .; V: TRBV9; J: TRBJ2-2; length: 17; size: .; DNA: TGTGCCAGCAGCGTAGCAGGAGTCCCTCGGGTAACCGGGGAGCTGTTTTTT; CDR3: CASSVAGVPRVTGELFF
D: .; V: TRBV5-1; J: TRBJ1-2; length: 13; size: .; DNA: TGCGCCAGCAGCTTTAACAGGGACTATGGCTACACCTTC; CDR3: CASSFNRDYGYTF
D: TRBD2; V: TRBV5-1; J: TRBJ2-3; length: 15; size: .; DNA: TGCGCCAGCAGCTTTAGCGGGGGGGAAGGGAATACGCAGTATTTT; CDR3: CASSFSGGEGNTQYF
D: .; V: TRBV19; J: TRBJ2-2; length: 14; size: .; DNA: TGTGCCAGTAGTATTACAGGAGGGGGCGGGGAGCTGTTTTTT; CDR3: CASSITGGGGELFF
D: TRBD2; V: TRBV7-2; J: TRBJ2-3; length: 16; size: .; DNA: TGTGCCAGCAGCTCTCCGGGACTAGCGGGGGTAGATACGCAGTATTTT; CDR3: CASSSPGLAGVDTQYF
D: TRBD1; V: TRBV28; J: TRBJ2-7; length: 12; size: once; DNA: TGTGCCAGCAGCCTTGAAGACAGGGGGCAGTACTTC; CDR3: CASSLEDRGQYF
D: .; V: TRBV12-5; J: TRBJ2-5; length: 14; size: .; DNA: TGTGCTAGTGGTTTCTCGGGCTACCAAGAGACCCAGTACTTC; CDR3: CASGFSGYQETQYF
D: .; V: TRBV2; J: TRBJ2-2; length: 15; size: .; DNA: TGTGCCAGCAGGGCCGGGGCTACATCCACCGGGGAGCTGTTTTTT; CDR3: CASRAGATSTGELFF
D: .; V: TRBV15; J: TRBJ2-2; length: 15; size: .; DNA: TGTGCCACCTCCATAGACAGCTTTTACACCGGGGAGCTGTTTTTT; CDR3: CATSIDSFYTGELFF
D: .; V: TRBV29-1; J: TRBJ1-1; length: 12; size: .; DNA: TGCAGCGTTGGCCTTAGGAACACTGAAGCTTTCTTT; CDR3: CSVGLRNTEAFF
D: TRBD2; V: TRBV9; J: TRBJ2-1; length: 14; size: .; DNA: TGTGCCAGCAGCACAGCGGGATTCTCTTCTGAGCAGTTCTTC; CDR3: CASSTAGFSSEQFF
D: .; V: TRBV18; J: TRBJ1-2; length: 14; size: .; DNA: TGTGCCAGCTCACCGCCTGGGGGAGGCTATGGCTACACCTTC; CDR3: CASSPPGGGYGYTF
D: .; V: TRBV9; J: TRBJ1-4; length: 14; size: few; DNA: TGTGCCAGCAGCACGGGACGAGGTAATGAAAAACTGTTTTTT; CDR3: CASSTGRGNEKLFF
D: .; V: TRBV19; J: TRBJ1-1; length: 11; size: .; DNA: TGTGCCACAGGGGAATTGGATGAAGCTTTCTTT; CDR3: CATGELDEAFF
D: TRBD1; V: TRBV7-2; J: TRBJ2-7; length: 22; size: .; DNA: TGTGCCAGCAGCTTAGCCCCCAACCCAGGGACAGGTGGAGAAAGCCACTACTACGAGCAGTACTTC; CDR3: CASSLAPNPGTGGESHYYEQYF
D: TRBD2; V: TRBV27; J: TRBJ2-5; length: 15; size: .; DNA: TGTGCCAGCAAAGACCGCGGGGGGGCCGGGGAGACCCAGTACTTC; CDR3: CASKDRGGAGETQYF
D: .; V: TRBV13; J: TRBJ2-1; length: 16; size: once; DNA: TGTGCCAGCAGAACGGCGGGGAGAACCTCCTACAATGAGCAGTTCTTC; CDR3: CASRTAGRTSYNEQFF
D: .; V: TRBV7-3; J: TRBJ2-1; length: 11; size: few; DNA: TGTGCCAGCGCACGTTCCGGTGAGCAGTTCTTC; CDR3: CASARSGEQFF
D: .; V: TRBV7-3; J: TRBJ2-5; length: 14; size: .; DNA: TGTGCCAGCAGCTTTGGGGGGTCCGAAGAGACCCAGTACTTC; CDR3: CASSFGGSEETQYF
D: TRBD2; V: TRBV5-1; J: TRBJ2-3; length: 16; size: .; DNA: TGCGCCAGCAGCTCTGGGACTAGCCCCAGCACAGATACGCAGTATTTT; CDR3: CASSSGTSPSTDTQYF
D: TRBD1; V: TRBV5-1; J: TRBJ2-3; length: 16; size: .; DNA: TGCGCCAGCAGCCCCACGGGGACAGGGGGCACAGATACGCAGTATTTT; CDR3: CASSPTGTGGTDTQYF
D: TRBD2; V: TRBV7-9; J: TRBJ2-7; length: 15; size: once; DNA: TGTGCCAGCAGCTTCGGACTAGCGGGACCCTACGAGCAGTACTTC; CDR3: CASSFGLAGPYEQYF